This is a list of T cell receptor beta chains from one sample in a study of T cell responses to AZD1222 COVID-19 vaccine. Clones were sequenced by immunoSEQ multiplex PCR, and TCRdb holds only the in-frame ones, with some missing. Of some 140,000 clones in the sample, roughly 93% are singletons; the top ten hold around 7.1%. The material was peripheral blood, obtained 28 days after the second AZD1222 dose. All receptors come from an adult who received the AZD1222 COVID-19 vaccine. Both conserved end residues are part of each CDR3. A D gene is named only where the DNA matches it firmly.

j_call: TRBJ2-2
d_call: NA
v_call: TRBV7-9
cdr3_aa: CASSTGGGELFF
cdr3_nt: TGTGCCAGCAGCACCGGTGGGGGGGAGCTGTTTTTT

j_call: TRBJ1-1
d_call: NA
v_call: TRBV30
cdr3_aa: CAWSKPFMNTEAFF
cdr3_nt: TGTGCCTGGAGTAAACCTTTCATGAACACTGAAGCTTTCTTT

j_call: TRBJ1-1
d_call: NA
v_call: TRBV6-5
cdr3_aa: CASTDLGRNTEAFF
cdr3_nt: TGTGCCAGCACCGACCTAGGGAGGAACACTGAAGCTTTCTTT

j_call: TRBJ1-5
d_call: NA
v_call: TRBV21-1
cdr3_aa: CAKPPGNFNQPQHF
cdr3_nt: TGTGCCAAACCCCCCGGGAACTTCAATCAGCCCCAGCATTTT

j_call: TRBJ1-2
d_call: NA
v_call: TRBV9
cdr3_aa: CASSAQGPGHYGYTF
cdr3_nt: TGTGCCAGCAGTGCACAGGGACCGGGACACTATGGCTACACCTTC

j_call: TRBJ1-2
d_call: NA
v_call: TRBV30
cdr3_aa: CAWSPSQRRIYGYTF
cdr3_nt: TGTGCCTGGAGTCCCTCACAGCGGCGGATCTATGGCTACACCTTC

j_call: TRBJ2-3
d_call: TRBD2
v_call: TRBV9
cdr3_aa: CASSVSGGAADTQYF
cdr3_nt: TGTGCCAGCAGCGTGAGCGGGGGGGCAGCTGATACGCAGTATTTT

j_call: TRBJ1-2
d_call: NA
v_call: TRBV5-1
cdr3_aa: CASSAGAPGQDYGYTF
cdr3_nt: TGCGCCAGCAGCGCGGGGGCCCCGGGACAAGACTATGGCTACACCTTC

j_call: TRBJ2-3
d_call: NA
v_call: TRBV24-1
cdr3_aa: CATSDSNGDTQYF
cdr3_nt: TGTGCCACCAGTGATTCGAATGGAGATACGCAGTATTTT

j_call: TRBJ2-2
d_call: TRBD1
v_call: TRBV3-1/TRBV3-2
cdr3_aa: CASSQRGLYTGELFF
cdr3_nt: TGTGCCAGCAGCCAAAGGGGGCTTTACACCGGGGAGCTGTTTTTT

j_call: TRBJ2-7
d_call: NA
v_call: TRBV6-1
cdr3_aa: CASSEAPGDSYEQYF
cdr3_nt: TGTGCCAGCAGTGAAGCGCCCGGGGACTCCTACGAGCAGTACTTC

j_call: TRBJ1-4
d_call: TRBD1
v_call: TRBV24-1
cdr3_aa: CATSRGPLHVTNEKLFF
cdr3_nt: TGTGCCACCAGCAGGGGGCCCCTACATGTAACTAATGAAAAACTGTTTTTT

j_call: TRBJ2-5
d_call: NA
v_call: TRBV9
cdr3_aa: CASSDLETQYF
cdr3_nt: TGTGCCAGCAGCGATTTAGAGACCCAGTACTTC

j_call: TRBJ2-5
d_call: TRBD2
v_call: TRBV10-3
cdr3_aa: CAVQKGTSGDQETQYF
cdr3_nt: TGTGCCGTCCAAAAAGGGACTAGCGGGGACCAAGAGACCCAGTACTTC

j_call: TRBJ2-1
d_call: TRBD2
v_call: TRBV11-2
cdr3_aa: CASSLEGSGEFMNEQFF
cdr3_nt: TGTGCCAGCAGCTTAGAGGGTAGCGGGGAGTTTATGAATGAGCAGTTCTTC

j_call: TRBJ1-5
d_call: NA
v_call: TRBV5-8
cdr3_aa: CASSPDTNQPQHF
cdr3_nt: TGTGCCAGCAGTCCCGACACTAATCAGCCCCAGCATTTT

j_call: TRBJ1-1
d_call: NA
v_call: TRBV6-5
cdr3_aa: CASKRGTNTEAFF
cdr3_nt: TGTGCCAGCAAGCGCGGAACCAACACTGAAGCTTTCTTT

j_call: TRBJ1-6
d_call: TRBD1
v_call: TRBV19
cdr3_aa: CASSIASGGYNSPLHF
cdr3_nt: TGTGCCAGTAGTATCGCGTCAGGGGGTTATAATTCACCCCTCCACTTT

j_call: TRBJ2-3
d_call: NA
v_call: TRBV5-8
cdr3_aa: CASSLGTGLDTQYF
cdr3_nt: TGTGCCAGCAGCTTGGGGACGGGGTTAGATACGCAGTATTTT

j_call: TRBJ2-5
d_call: TRBD2
v_call: TRBV7-7
cdr3_aa: CASSRGLAGEETQYF
cdr3_nt: TGTGCTAGCAGCCGAGGACTAGCGGGGGAAGAGACCCAGTACTTC

j_call: TRBJ2-2
d_call: TRBD1
v_call: TRBV9
cdr3_aa: CASSGGGQGVNTGELFF
cdr3_nt: TGTGCCAGCAGTGGGGGAGGACAGGGCGTTAACACCGGGGAGCTGTTTTTT

j_call: TRBJ2-2
d_call: NA
v_call: TRBV9
cdr3_aa: CASSVLSGALGTGELFF
cdr3_nt: TGTGCCAGCAGCGTACTATCCGGGGCATTGGGCACCGGGGAGCTGTTTTTT

j_call: TRBJ2-7
d_call: TRBD1
v_call: TRBV28
cdr3_aa: CASSLSGTGIYEQYF
cdr3_nt: TGTGCCAGCAGTCTCAGTGGGACAGGGATCTACGAGCAGTACTTC

j_call: TRBJ1-2
d_call: NA
v_call: TRBV20-1
cdr3_aa: CSGGPNYGYTF
cdr3_nt: TGCAGTGGGGGGCCTAACTATGGCTACACCTTC

j_call: TRBJ2-7
d_call: TRBD1
v_call: TRBV24-1
cdr3_aa: CATSESRSRQGAYDEQYF
cdr3_nt: TGTGCCACCAGTGAATCCCGAAGTCGACAGGGGGCTTACGACGAGCAGTACTTC

j_call: TRBJ1-1
d_call: TRBD1
v_call: TRBV5-1
cdr3_aa: CASLPGQGHVTEAFF
cdr3_nt: TGCGCCAGCCTCCCGGGACAGGGACATGTCACTGAAGCTTTCTTT

j_call: TRBJ1-6
d_call: NA
v_call: TRBV3-1/TRBV3-2
cdr3_aa: CASSHLEPVGYNSPLHF
cdr3_nt: TGTGCCAGCAGCCACTTGGAACCGGTTGGGTATAATTCACCCCTCCACTTT

j_call: TRBJ2-2
d_call: TRBD1
v_call: TRBV13
cdr3_aa: CASSSRIIRTGGVTGELFF
cdr3_nt: TGTGCCAGCAGCTCCCGGATCATCAGGACAGGGGGGGTCACCGGGGAGCTGTTTTTT

j_call: TRBJ1-6
d_call: NA
v_call: TRBV7-8
cdr3_aa: CASSPGVYSPLHF
cdr3_nt: TGTGCCAGCAGCCCCGGGGTCTATTCACCCCTCCACTTT

j_call: TRBJ1-6
d_call: NA
v_call: TRBV4-3
cdr3_aa: CASSQDPRNNSPLHF
cdr3_nt: TGCGCCAGCAGCCAAGACCCACGGAATAATTCACCCCTCCACTTT

j_call: TRBJ1-1
d_call: NA
v_call: TRBV5-1
cdr3_aa: CASSLEMGFSQSAQKGTEAFF
cdr3_nt: TGCGCCAGCAGCTTGGAGATGGGTTTTTCACAAAGCGCCCAGAAGGGCACTGAAGCTTTCTTT

j_call: TRBJ2-5
d_call: TRBD2
v_call: TRBV7-2
cdr3_aa: CASSPRTSQETQYF
cdr3_nt: TGTGCCAGCAGCCCTAGGACTAGCCAAGAGACCCAGTACTTC